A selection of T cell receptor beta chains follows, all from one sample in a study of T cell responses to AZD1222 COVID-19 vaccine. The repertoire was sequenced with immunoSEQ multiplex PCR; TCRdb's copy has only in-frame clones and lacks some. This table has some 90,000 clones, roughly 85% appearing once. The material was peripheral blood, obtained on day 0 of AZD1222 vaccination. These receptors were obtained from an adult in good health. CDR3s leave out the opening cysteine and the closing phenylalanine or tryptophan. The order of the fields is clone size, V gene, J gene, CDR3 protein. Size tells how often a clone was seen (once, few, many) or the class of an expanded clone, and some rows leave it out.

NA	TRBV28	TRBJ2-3	ASKGSSRGTQY
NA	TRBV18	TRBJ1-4	ASRQGTGVEKLF
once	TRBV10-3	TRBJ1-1	AISESFGQGEAEAF
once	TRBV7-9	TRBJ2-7	ASSPWDAPYEQY
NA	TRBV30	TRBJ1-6	AWSVGGRNSPLH
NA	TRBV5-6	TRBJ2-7	ASSFAGRSSYEQY
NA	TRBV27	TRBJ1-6	ASRRGTWDSPLH
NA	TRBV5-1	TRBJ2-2	ASSNPRGAGELF
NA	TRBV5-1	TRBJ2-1	ASKGPSSAEQF
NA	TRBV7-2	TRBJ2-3	ASSLASRETDTQY
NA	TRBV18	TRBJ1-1	ASTGTAGRNTEAF
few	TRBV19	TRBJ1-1	ASSIFTEAF
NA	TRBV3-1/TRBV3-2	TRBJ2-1	ASSPPGQGDNEQF
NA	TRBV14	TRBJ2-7	ASSKRQDHSGEQY
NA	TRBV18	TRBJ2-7	ASSPRLAQTYEQY
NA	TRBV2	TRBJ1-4	ASSVQPEWGLF
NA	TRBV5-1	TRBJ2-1	ASSPALRGVINNEQF
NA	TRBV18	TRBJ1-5	ASSPRTANQPQH
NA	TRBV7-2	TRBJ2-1	ASSLVRGSYNEQF
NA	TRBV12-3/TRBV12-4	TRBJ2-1	ASSLGWNEQF
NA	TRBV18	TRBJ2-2	ASSPRAENTGELF
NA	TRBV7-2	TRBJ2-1	ASTPGTSSYNEQF
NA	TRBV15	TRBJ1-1	ATSRDPLGVGTEAF
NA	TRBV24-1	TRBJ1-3	ATIPSLLRQGNTIY